These 27 T cell receptor beta chains came from one sample sequenced in a study of OX40 agonist ivuxolimab in advanced cancers. Sequencing was performed with immunoSEQ multiplex PCR; in TCRdb, only in-frame clones are kept and a portion is missing. The sample records around 20,000 clones, 65% to 75% being singletons. The sequenced sample was CD4+ or CD8+ T cells sorted from blood, obtained in a trial of the OX40 agonist ivuxolimab. Receptors were obtained from an adult with an advanced solid tumor such as melanoma, head and neck, liver or kidney cancer.

The chain couples TRBV30 to TRBJ1-2; D not resolved. Trimming left V 4 bases short and J 1 base short, with 13 bases between. Per the germline V gene, CDR1 is GTSNPN and CDR2 is SVGIG (reference sequence). This CDR3 spans 14 amino acids. As DNA, the CDR3 is TGTGCCTGGAATTCCTACGGGAATAACTATGGCTACACCTTC. It specifies CAWNSYGNNYGYTF.

The chain combines TRBV5-6 with TRBJ2-7; 11 nucleotides agree with TRBD2. J lost 3 bases, V lost 4 bases, and 6 bases had no gene match. CDR1 and CDR2 (germline): SGHDT, YYEEEE. This CDR3 contains 15 residues. This CDR3 is CASSPGTSGYYEQYF. The CDR3 bases are TGTGCCAGCAGCCCCGGGACTAGCGGCTACTACGAGCAGTACTTC.

The gene calls are TRBV28 and TRBJ2-2; D remains unclear. The CDR3 contains 12 residues. The V gene's germline CDR1 is MDHEN and CDR2 SYDVKM. V lost 4 bases, J lost 4 bases, and 4 bases lay in between. The CDR3 is CASSWGTGELFF. In DNA form, the CDR3 reads TGTGCCAGCAGTTGGGGCACCGGGGAGCTGTTTTTT.

CDR3 amino acids: CASSVGGSTDTQYF. Here the CDR3 DNA reads TGTGCCAGCAGCGTAGGAGGTAGCACAGATACGCAGTATTTT. The V gene is TRBV27, the J gene TRBJ2-3; D might be TRBD2 (5 bases). The V gene's germline CDR1 is MNHEY and CDR2 SMNVEV (reference sequence). This CDR3 region has 14 residues. With 6 bases removed from V and 0 bases from J, the gap between germline ends came to 10 bases.

The chain employs TRBV28 and TRBJ1-1; D call uncertain. The CDR3 extends over 14 amino acids. The germline CDR1 and CDR2 sequences are MDHEN and SYDVKM. The V end was cut by 8 bases, the J end by 2 bases, with 15 bases between. The CDR3 DNA is TGTGCCAGCGAACACCCGCTTACAAACACTGAAGCTTTCTTT. This codes for CASEHPLTNTEAFF.

This sequence joins TRBV7-2 and TRBJ1-1; no clear D gene. CDR1 is SGHTA and CDR2 is FQGNSA in the germline V gene. V gave up 5 bases and J gave up 0 bases, with 16 bases separating them. The length of the CDR3 is 16 residues. In nucleotides, the CDR3 is TGTGCCAGCAGCCCAAAGGACGGAATCATGAACACTGAAGCTTTCTTT. This codes for CASSPKDGIMNTEAFF.

This clone qualifies as medium-sized. The chain links TRBV4-3 to TRBJ1-2; no firm D call. Germline CDR1 reads LGHNA; CDR2 reads YSLEER. The CDR3 contains 13 residues. Trimming took off 1 base at V and 6 bases at J, with 9 bases between the two ends. Here the CDR3 DNA reads TGCGCCAGCAGCCAAGGGTTGTGGGATGGCTACACCTTC. It yields the protein CASSQGLWDGYTF.

This clone was recorded a few times. The chain recombines TRBV30 with TRBJ2-2, with D uncertain. V lost 1 base and J lost 7, with 10 bases in between. Germline assignment: CDR1 GTSNPN and CDR2 SVGIG (reference sequence). This CDR3 is 13 amino acids long. The CDR3 sequence: CAWSALSFGELFF. DNA for the CDR3: TGTGCCTGGAGTGCCCTGAGTTTCGGGGAGCTGTTTTTT.

This clone occurred a few times. The rearrangement joins TRBV4-3 to TRBJ2-1; perhaps TRBD2 as D (5 bases). Germline CDR1 LGHNA, CDR2 YSLEER. The CDR3 has 17 residues. The V and J ends lost 0 bases and 2 bases respectively, with 14 bases between them. The CDR3 DNA sequence: TGCGCCAGCAGCCAAGAATATCGGGGAGACACCTACAATGAGCAGTTCTTC. Amino acid sequence: CASSQEYRGDTYNEQFF.

The V and J genes are TRBV28 and TRBJ1-4, with D perhaps matching TRBD1 (6 bases). The germline V and J ends were trimmed by 3 bases and 3 bases, with 14 bases remaining between them. The length of the CDR3 is 16 residues. From germline, CDR1 is MDHEN and CDR2 SYDVKM. The CDR3 spells CASSLDFGGSNEKLFF. CDR3 nucleotides: TGTGCCAGCAGTTTGGATTTTGGGGGCTCTAATGAAAAACTGTTTTTT.

This clone was seen more than once but under ten times. The chain links TRBV5-4 to TRBJ2-1; TRBD2 agrees at 11 bases. The CDR3 has 15 residues. The V gene's germline CDR1 is SGHNT and CDR2 YYREEE (reference sequence). V shed 2 bases, J shed 4 bases, and the junction held 2 bases outside the gene matches. The CDR3 here is CASSLGTSGYNEQFF. The CDR3 nucleotides are TGTGCCAGCAGCTTAGGGACTAGCGGATACAATGAGCAGTTCTTC.

This clone was seen a handful of times. V usage is TRBV19 and J usage is TRBJ2-7, with 8 positions matching TRBD1. This CDR3 is 15 amino acids long. Trimming removed 5 bases from V and 3 bases from J; junction bases left unmatched: 9. The V gene's germline CDR1 is LNHDA and CDR2 SQIVND (reference sequence). CDR3 sequence (DNA): TGTGCCAGTAGTTCCTCTTTGGGACAGGTCTACGAGCAGTACTTC. Amino acids: CASSSSLGQVYEQYF.

V usage is TRBV7-8 and J usage is TRBJ2-5; 14 bases fit TRBD2. Near its end, the DNA agrees better with TRBJ2-7, so the J call may be wrong. From germline, CDR1 is SGHVS and CDR2 FQNEAQ. The CDR3 runs to 15 residues. The CDR3 nucleotides are TGTGCCAGCAGCTCGGGACTAGCGGGAGCCTACGAGCAGTACTTC. Residues: CASSSGLAGAYEQYF.

The CDR3 DNA is TGTGCCAGCAGTGAATTCCAGGGAAGCACCGGGGAGCTGTTTTTT. Its translation: CASSEFQGSTGELFF. The chain combines TRBV2 with TRBJ2-2, with D perhaps matching TRBD1 (5 bases). Germline V gene data show CDR1 as SNHLY and CDR2 as FYNNEI. This CDR3 has 15 residues. With 2 bases removed from V and 4 bases from J, the gap between germline ends came to 11 bases.

This clone has only a few counts. The chain combines TRBV7-8 with TRBJ2-3; either TRBD1 or TRBD2 may fit D (6 bases each). Germline CDR1 is SGHVS and CDR2 is FQNEAQ. The length of the CDR3 is 15 residues. V lost 5 bases and J 0 bases, leaving 12 bases between the germline ends. The CDR3 loop reads CASSLLGGSTDTQYF. The CDR3 nucleotides read TGTGCCAGCAGCCTCTTAGGGGGGAGCACAGATACGCAGTATTTT.

The rearrangement joins TRBV30 to TRBJ2-1; 7 bases line up with TRBD1. The CDR3 loop spans 13 amino acids. V was clipped by 4 bases and J by 5 bases; unmatched bases: 5. Germline values: CDR1 GTSNPN, CDR2 SVGIG (reference sequence). The CDR3 is CAWNTGADNEQFF. Here the CDR3 DNA reads TGTGCCTGGAATACAGGGGCGGACAATGAGCAGTTCTTC.

The chain employs TRBV2 and TRBJ2-1; perhaps TRBD2 as D (5 bases). Per germline, CDR1 SNHLY and CDR2 FYNNEI. V lost 8 bases, J lost 3 bases, and 8 bases lay in between. This CDR3 is 12 amino acids long. CDR3: CASRGNYNEQFF. The CDR3 coding sequence is TGTGCCAGCCGGGGAAACTACAATGAGCAGTTCTTC.

The rearrangement joins TRBV30 to TRBJ2-7; tentatively, D is TRBD2 (6 bases). The CDR3 runs to 13 residues. CDR1 and CDR2 from the germline V gene are GTSNPN and SVGIG (reference sequence). Deletions cut 7 bases from V and 6 bases from J, with 19 bases between. The CDR3 sequence is CALTGDFASEQYF. CDR3 DNA: TGTGCCTTAACCGGGGACTTCGCCTCCGAGCAGTACTTC.

The chain is built from TRBV28 and TRBJ2-7, with a weak D call TRBD2 (5 bases). Trimming took 3 bases from V and 5 from J, leaving 14 bases between them. CDR3 length: 14 amino acids. The germline V gene encodes CDR1 MDHEN and CDR2 SYDVKM. The CDR3 region is CASSFRTDWNEQYF. CDR3 nucleotide sequence: TGTGCCAGCAGTTTCAGGACTGATTGGAACGAGCAGTACTTC. The full variable domain, rest sourced from reference TRBV28 and TRBJ2-7, is DVKVTQSSRYLVKRTGEKVFLECVQDMDHENMFWYRQDPGLGLRLIYFSYDVKMKEKGDIPEGYSVSREKKERFSLILESASTNQTSMYLCASSFRTDWNEQYFGPGTRLTVT.

This clone was seen more than once but under ten times. The chain links TRBV6-5 to TRBJ1-1, with D hard to call. The V and J ends lost 5 bases and 2 bases respectively, with 12 bases between them. This CDR3 has 14 residues. Germline V gene lookup returns CDR1 MNHEY and CDR2 SVGAGI. CDR3 in DNA: TGTGCCAGCAGTGGGCCAGAACCTAACACTGAAGCTTTCTTT. Residues: CASSGPEPNTEAFF.

The chain uses TRBV11-2 and TRBJ1-2, with 9 bases matching TRBD1. Trimming removed 4 bases from V and 4 bases from J; junction bases left unmatched: 10. The length of the CDR3 is 16 residues. Germline loops: CDR1 SGHAT, CDR2 FQNNGV. This chain's CDR3 is CASSSHRDRAGYGYTF. The CDR3, as DNA: TGTGCCAGCAGCTCCCACCGGGACAGGGCGGGCTATGGCTACACCTTC.

Here the CDR3 reads CASSLTTNTEAFF. CDR3 DNA: TGTGCCAGCAGCCTAACTACGAACACTGAAGCTTTCTTT. This sequence joins TRBV5-5 and TRBJ1-1; no firm D call. This CDR3 has 13 amino acids. Trimming pared 4 bases from V and 1 base from J, leaving 8 bases between. Germline CDR1 reads SGHKS; CDR2 reads YYEKEE (reference sequence).

The rearrangement joins TRBV2 to TRBJ1-3; D might be TRBD1 (5 bases). This CDR3 spans 15 amino acids. Germline CDR1 SNHLY, CDR2 FYNNEI. V was cut by 1 base and J by 1 base, with 8 bases left in between. The CDR3 loop is CASSEGRVSGNTIYF. CDR3 nucleotides: TGTGCCAGCAGTGAAGGCAGGGTGTCTGGAAACACCATATATTTT.

This chain's CDR3 is CAWSRKREDTGELFF. CDR3 DNA sequence: TGTGCCTGGAGTCGCAAGCGGGAGGACACCGGGGAGCTGTTTTTT. The V gene is TRBV30, the J gene TRBJ2-2, with TRBD2 matching over 9 bases. Germline lookup yields CDR1 GTSNPN and CDR2 SVGIG (reference sequence). V lost 2 bases and J lost 3; bases outside the gene matches: 4. The CDR3 has 15 amino acids.

The chain recombines TRBV2 with TRBJ2-1; weak D call: TRBD1 (5 bases). Germline loops: CDR1 SNHLY, CDR2 FYNNEI. V lost 8 bases to trimming and J lost 3 bases, with 8 bases between them. This CDR3 comprises 12 residues. CDR3 protein: CASQGNYNEQFF. The CDR3 region has the DNA TGTGCCAGCCAGGGAAACTACAATGAGCAGTTCTTC.

J is TRBJ2-5 and V is TRBV15; D is ambiguous. Germline lookup yields CDR1 LNHNV and CDR2 YYDKDF (reference sequence). This CDR3 is 14 amino acids long. The germline V and J ends were trimmed by 0 bases and 4 bases, with 9 bases remaining between them. CDR3: CATSRDRSAETQYF. CDR3 bases: TGTGCCACCAGCAGAGATCGTAGTGCAGAGACCCAGTACTTC.

The CDR3 DNA sequence: TGTGCCAGCAGCAAAGCAGCAGGGTTTCGCTACACCTTC. Encoded protein: CASSKAAGFRYTF. The chain uses TRBV21-1 and TRBJ1-2; the DNA was not compared with TRBD1, the D call given in the table. TRBV21-1 is tagged as a pseudogene. The CDR3 extends over 13 amino acids.